This T cell receptor beta chain was captured in a study of T-cell reconstitution after alpha-beta-depleted transplantation in children (dated by TCRdb to the mid-2010s). Regarding the study in general: The study quantitatively tracked T-cell immune reconstitution after TCRalphabeta/CD19-depleted allogeneic hematopoietic cell transplantation in children using TCR repertoire profiling.

The germline V gene encodes CDR1 SGHTA and CDR2 FQGTGA. Cut back by 2 bases and 2 bases, the V and J ends lie 13 bases apart. The CDR3 runs 15 residues from the cysteine to the phenylalanine. Kept here is only the CDR3 DNA, which spans 45 bases and is read in frame from base 1. Preparation of the library involved PCR. Sequencer: Illumina HiSeq 2500. TCR library preparation used molecular barcoding, with unique molecular identifiers applied to normalize quantification of the TCRbeta repertoire. Using fastp trimming at Q25 and MiXCR clonotype assembly, TCRdb reanalyzed the public sequencing data and kept in-frame beta chains. Each entry merges the rows of one CDR3 protein and shows their most common DNA and genes. This sample lists some 280,000 distinct CDR3 sequences; approximately 9.6% were detected once. The ten largest clones take up 9.5% to 13% of the sample. Regarding this clonotype: No cognate antigen has been identified for it. No base-level quality is on record; no much larger clone is a single base apart.

The V gene is TRBV7-3 and the J gene is TRBJ2-7, with TRBD2 tentatively as D gene (5 bases match). The clonotype originates from a human donor who donated a stem cell graft to a child with SCID. The sample in question was PBMCs from the stem cell graft donor, obtained from the stem cell graft. The CDR3 here reads CASSLGAGPTYEQYF. The nucleotides are TGTGCCAGCAGCTTAGGCGCGGGCCCAACCTACGAGCAGTACTTC. Extended through the reference TRBV7-3 and TRBJ2-7 proteins, this CDR3 yields the full variable domain: GAGVSQTPSNKVTEKGKYVELRCDPISGHTALYWYRQSLGQGPEFLIYFQGTGAADDSGLPNDRFFAVRPEGSVSTLKIQRTERGDSAVYLCASSLGAGPTYEQYFGPGTRLTVT.